This entry lists 8 T cell receptor beta chains sequenced from one sample in a study of immune cell composition in non-small cell lung cancer. Assay used: immunoSEQ multiplex PCR; TCRdb lists only in-frame clones, some missing. The profile shows over 3,000 clones, roughly 84% of them singletons. The specimen was lung tumor tissue. The source of these receptors is a human donor with non-small cell lung cancer.

This clone has a single count. The chain combines TRBV27 with TRBJ2-7; 8 bases agree with TRBD2. Per germline, CDR1 MNHEY and CDR2 SMNVEV (reference sequence). V was pared by 3 bases and J by 0 bases, with 4 bases of the junction left unmatched. The CDR3 is 15 residues long. As DNA, the CDR3 is TGTGCCAGCAGTTTCTCTAGCGGGTCCTCCTACGAGCAGTACTTC. As protein: CASSFSSGSSYEQYF.

With respect to this clone: The sample contains more than one DNA sequence encoding this CDR3. The chain joins TRBV2 to TRBJ2-6; D might be TRBD2 (5 bases). The CDR3 length is 13 residues. Per the germline V gene, CDR1 is SNHLY and CDR2 is FYNNEI. The V and J ends lost 7 bases and 4 bases respectively, with 8 bases between them. In nucleotides, the CDR3 is TGTGCCAGCACGGGGTCCGGGGCCAACGTCCTGACTTTC. Translation gives CASTGSGANVLTF.

V is TRBV7-6 and J is TRBJ1-1; D unclear. Germline CDR1 reads SGHVS; CDR2 reads FNYEAQ. The CDR3 loop spans 14 amino acids. Trimming removed 0 bases from V and 6 bases from J, with 11 bases in between. CDR3 coding DNA: TGTGCCAGCAGCTTAGCGGAGGGTAATGCTGAAGCTTTCTTT. The encoded protein is CASSLAEGNAEAFF.

The chain couples TRBV29-1 to TRBJ1-1, with D possibly matching TRBD1 (5 bases). The CDR3 runs 13 residues. Trimming took 8 bases from V and 10 from J, leaving 23 bases between them. Germline values: CDR1 SQVTM, CDR2 ANQGSEA. In DNA, the CDR3 is TGCAGCACCCGATGGGGTTCATCGGGGGGAGCTTTCTTT. The encoded protein is CSTRWGSSGGAFF.

The chain has TRBV7-2 and TRBJ2-7; TRBD2 matches at 12 bases. From germline, CDR1 is SGHTA and CDR2 FQGNSA. Germline trimming cut 1 base from V and 6 bases from J; bases unmatched to any gene: 7. This CDR3 is 16 amino acids long. The CDR3 region is CASSLVSSGGAGEQYF. Here the CDR3 DNA reads TGTGCCAGCAGCTTAGTCTCTAGCGGGGGGGCGGGCGAGCAGTACTTC.

The chain carries TRBV5-4 and TRBJ2-1; a weak D match, TRBD2 (5 bases). Germline V gene data show CDR1 as SGHNT and CDR2 as YYREEE (reference sequence). CDR3 length equals 16 residues. The V and J ends lost 1 base and 4 bases respectively, with 15 bases between them. CDR3 nucleotide sequence: TGTGCCAGCAGCTTGACCCGGGGAACCCTATACAATGAGCAGTTCTTC. Translation gives CASSLTRGTLYNEQFF.

This chain joins TRBV27 and TRBJ1-4, with D perhaps matching TRBD1 (5 bases). The CDR3 runs 15 residues. CDR1 is MNHEY, CDR2 SMNVEV, per germline (reference sequence). V was clipped by 3 bases and J by 8 bases, with 16 bases between them. In DNA, the CDR3 is TGTGCCAGCAGTTTTTTTACTGGGGCTGGGGAAAAACTGTTTTTT. Protein product: CASSFFTGAGEKLFF.

The chain uses TRBV5-4 and TRBJ1-6; possibly TRBD1 for D (6 bases). V lost 3 bases and J lost 9, with 13 bases in between. CDR3 length equals 14 residues. Germline V CDR1 and CDR2: SGHNT, YYREEE (reference sequence). The CDR3 spells CASSSPGEGSPLHF. CDR3 coding DNA: TGTGCCAGCAGCTCGCCAGGGGAAGGTTCACCCCTCCACTTT.